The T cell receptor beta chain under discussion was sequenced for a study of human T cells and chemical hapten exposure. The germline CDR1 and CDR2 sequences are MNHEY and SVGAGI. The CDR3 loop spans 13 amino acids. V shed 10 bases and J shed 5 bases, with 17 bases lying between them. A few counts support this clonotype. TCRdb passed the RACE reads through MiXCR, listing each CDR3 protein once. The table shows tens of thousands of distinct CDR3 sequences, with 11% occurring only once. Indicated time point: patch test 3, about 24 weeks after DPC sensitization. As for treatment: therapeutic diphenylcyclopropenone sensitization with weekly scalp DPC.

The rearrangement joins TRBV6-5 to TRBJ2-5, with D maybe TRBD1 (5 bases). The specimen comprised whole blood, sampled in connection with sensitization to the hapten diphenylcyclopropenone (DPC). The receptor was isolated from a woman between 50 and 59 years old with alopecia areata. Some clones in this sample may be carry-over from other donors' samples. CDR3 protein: CATRRGSGETQYF. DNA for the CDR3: TGTGCCACCCGTAGGGGCTCCGGGGAGACCCAGTACTTC.